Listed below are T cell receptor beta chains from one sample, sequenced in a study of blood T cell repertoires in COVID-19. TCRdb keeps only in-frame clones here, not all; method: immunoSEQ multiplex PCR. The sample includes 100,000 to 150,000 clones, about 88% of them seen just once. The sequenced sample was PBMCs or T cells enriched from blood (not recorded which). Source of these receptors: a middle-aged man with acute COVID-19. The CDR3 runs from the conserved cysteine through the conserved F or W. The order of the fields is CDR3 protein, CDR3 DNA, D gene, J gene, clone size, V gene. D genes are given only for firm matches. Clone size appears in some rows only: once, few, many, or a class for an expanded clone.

CDR3 protein: CAWRRGHENSPLHF; CDR3 DNA: TGTGCCTGGCGGAGGGGGCACGAAAATTCACCCCTCCACTTT; D gene: TRBD1; J gene: TRBJ1-6; clone size: few; V gene: TRBV30
CDR3 protein: CASILAGGGSHEQFF; CDR3 DNA: .; D gene: .; J gene: TRBJ2-1; clone size: .; V gene: TRBV6-5
CDR3 protein: CASSSAGTYYEQYF; CDR3 DNA: TGTGCCAGCAGCTCCGCGGGGACTTACTACGAGCAGTACTTC; D gene: .; J gene: TRBJ2-7; clone size: .; V gene: TRBV11-2
CDR3 protein: CAWMKDYNTGELFF; CDR3 DNA: TGTGCCTGGATGAAGGACTACAACACCGGGGAGCTGTTTTTT; D gene: .; J gene: TRBJ2-2; clone size: .; V gene: TRBV30
CDR3 protein: CASSLGQGLTDTQYF; CDR3 DNA: TGTGCCAGTAGTCTCGGACAGGGCCTCACAGATACGCAGTATTTT; D gene: TRBD1; J gene: TRBJ2-3; clone size: .; V gene: TRBV19
CDR3 protein: CASSLWGDQTNYGYTF; CDR3 DNA: TGCGCCAGCAGCTTGTGGGGGGACCAAACTAACTATGGCTACACCTTC; D gene: .; J gene: TRBJ1-2; clone size: .; V gene: TRBV5-1
CDR3 protein: CASRPGTTDEQYF; CDR3 DNA: TGTGCCAGCAGACCCGGGACAACTGACGAGCAGTACTTC; D gene: .; J gene: TRBJ2-7; clone size: .; V gene: TRBV11-1
CDR3 protein: CASSYSVTQPYEQYF; CDR3 DNA: TGTGCCAGCAGTTACTCCGTGACACAGCCGTACGAGCAGTACTTC; D gene: .; J gene: TRBJ2-7; clone size: few; V gene: TRBV7-2
CDR3 protein: CSVSHPGLAGLVSYEQYF; CDR3 DNA: TGCAGCGTTTCCCACCCGGGACTAGCGGGACTAGTCTCCTACGAGCAGTACTTC; D gene: TRBD2; J gene: TRBJ2-7; clone size: .; V gene: TRBV29-1
CDR3 protein: CASSQAYEAFF; CDR3 DNA: TGTGCCAGCAGCCAAGCCTATGAAGCTTTCTTT; D gene: .; J gene: TRBJ1-1; clone size: .; V gene: TRBV14
CDR3 protein: CASSLGNDFGLAGEQYF; CDR3 DNA: TGCGCCAGCAGCCTTGGGAACGACTTTGGACTAGCGGGAGAGCAGTACTTC; D gene: TRBD2; J gene: TRBJ2-7; clone size: .; V gene: TRBV5-1
CDR3 protein: CASSLGIGEGSNQPQHF; CDR3 DNA: TGTGCCAGCAGCTTGGGAATCGGGGAGGGGAGCAATCAGCCCCAGCATTTT; D gene: .; J gene: TRBJ1-5; clone size: .; V gene: TRBV5-5
CDR3 protein: CSVWTAGELFF; CDR3 DNA: TGCAGCGTTTGGACAGCCGGGGAGCTGTTTTTT; D gene: .; J gene: TRBJ2-2; clone size: .; V gene: TRBV29-1
CDR3 protein: CASSGPQGNTEAFF; CDR3 DNA: TGTGCCAGCAGCGGCCCACAGGGAAACACTGAAGCTTTCTTT; D gene: .; J gene: TRBJ1-1; clone size: .; V gene: TRBV2
CDR3 protein: CASTNRVYGYTF; CDR3 DNA: TGCGCCAGCACCAACAGGGTATATGGCTACACCTTC; D gene: .; J gene: TRBJ1-2; clone size: .; V gene: TRBV10-1
CDR3 protein: CASSLNAGSSYEQYF; CDR3 DNA: TGCGCCAGCAGCTTGAACGCGGGGTCCTCCTACGAGCAGTACTTC; D gene: .; J gene: TRBJ2-7; clone size: .; V gene: TRBV5-1
CDR3 protein: CASTLPRTSGALYF; CDR3 DNA: TGTGCCAGCACCCTCCCCCGGACTAGCGGAGCCCTGTACTTC; D gene: TRBD2; J gene: TRBJ2-7; clone size: .; V gene: TRBV28
CDR3 protein: CASSLPGQANTEAFF; CDR3 DNA: TGTGCCAGCAGCTTACCGGGACAGGCGAACACTGAAGCTTTCTTT; D gene: TRBD1; J gene: TRBJ1-1; clone size: .; V gene: TRBV7-9
CDR3 protein: CASSLELAGGPYNEQFF; CDR3 DNA: TGCGCCAGCAGCTTGGAACTAGCGGGGGGGCCGTACAATGAGCAGTTCTTC; D gene: TRBD2; J gene: TRBJ2-1; clone size: .; V gene: TRBV5-1
CDR3 protein: CASRQGGDQPQHF; CDR3 DNA: TGTGCCAGTCGGCAGGGAGGGGATCAGCCCCAGCATTTT; D gene: .; J gene: TRBJ1-5; clone size: .; V gene: TRBV19
CDR3 protein: CASSRTSSPGDTQYF; CDR3 DNA: TGTGCCAGCAGCAGGACTTCTTCCCCCGGGGATACGCAGTATTTT; D gene: .; J gene: TRBJ2-3; clone size: .; V gene: TRBV7-2
CDR3 protein: CASRATGVSEAFF; CDR3 DNA: TGCGCCAGCAGGGCCACAGGGGTTTCTGAAGCTTTCTTT; D gene: TRBD1; J gene: TRBJ1-1; clone size: .; V gene: TRBV5-1
CDR3 protein: CSVDRRTDYGYTF; CDR3 DNA: TGCAGCGTTGACCGCCGGACAGACTATGGCTACACCTTC; D gene: .; J gene: TRBJ1-2; clone size: once; V gene: TRBV29-1
CDR3 protein: CASSPPTSGGAVDTQYF; CDR3 DNA: TGTGCCAGCTCACCACCGACTAGCGGGGGGGCCGTAGATACGCAGTATTTT; D gene: TRBD2; J gene: TRBJ2-3; clone size: .; V gene: TRBV18
CDR3 protein: CASSSTPGAFNEQFF; CDR3 DNA: TGTGCCAGCAGTTCCACTCCGGGAGCATTCAATGAGCAGTTCTTC; D gene: .; J gene: TRBJ2-1; clone size: .; V gene: TRBV27
CDR3 protein: CASSLGQGEGEQYF; CDR3 DNA: TGTGCCAGCAGCTTAGGACAGGGAGAGGGCGAGCAGTACTTC; D gene: TRBD1; J gene: TRBJ2-7; clone size: .; V gene: TRBV7-9
CDR3 protein: CASSLARGFGYTF; CDR3 DNA: TGTGCCAGCAGTTTAGCGCGGGGGTTTGGCTACACCTTC; D gene: .; J gene: TRBJ1-2; clone size: .; V gene: TRBV12-3/TRBV12-4
CDR3 protein: CASSANWEAGNTIYF; CDR3 DNA: TGTGCCAGCAGCGCTAATTGGGAGGCTGGAAACACCATATATTTT; D gene: .; J gene: TRBJ1-3; clone size: .; V gene: TRBV6-5
CDR3 protein: CASSLGGTYEQYF; CDR3 DNA: TGTGCCAGCAGCTTGGGGGGTACCTACGAGCAGTACTTC; D gene: .; J gene: TRBJ2-7; clone size: .; V gene: TRBV11-2
CDR3 protein: CASSYTLAGARDEQYF; CDR3 DNA: TGTGCCAGCAGTTACACCCTAGCGGGAGCACGGGACGAGCAGTACTTC; D gene: TRBD2; J gene: TRBJ2-7; clone size: .; V gene: TRBV6-5
CDR3 protein: CASSEGGEATEAFF; CDR3 DNA: TGTGCCAGCAGTGAAGGCGGGGAGGCCACTGAAGCTTTCTTT; D gene: .; J gene: TRBJ1-1; clone size: .; V gene: TRBV6-1
CDR3 protein: CASSFSGRGTEAFF; CDR3 DNA: TGTGCCAGCAGCTTCAGCGGCAGGGGCACTGAAGCTTTCTTT; D gene: .; J gene: TRBJ1-1; clone size: once; V gene: TRBV7-3
CDR3 protein: CAWSLGLAGSYEQYF; CDR3 DNA: TGTGCCTGGAGCCTAGGACTAGCGGGATCCTACGAGCAGTACTTC; D gene: TRBD2; J gene: TRBJ2-7; clone size: .; V gene: TRBV30
CDR3 protein: CASSPGRDQPQHF; CDR3 DNA: TGTGCCAGCTCACCAGGGAGGGATCAGCCCCAGCATTTT; D gene: .; J gene: TRBJ1-5; clone size: .; V gene: TRBV18
CDR3 protein: CASSRQGNTEAFF; CDR3 DNA: TGTGCCAGCAGCCGCCAGGGGAACACTGAAGCTTTCTTT; D gene: .; J gene: TRBJ1-1; clone size: .; V gene: TRBV12-3/TRBV12-4
CDR3 protein: CASRLAGRRGNSPLHF; CDR3 DNA: TGTGCAAGTCGCTTGGCTGGGCGCAGGGGGAATTCACCCCTCCACTTT; D gene: .; J gene: TRBJ1-6; clone size: .; V gene: TRBV12-2
CDR3 protein: CASSLVVAGAGYNEQFF; CDR3 DNA: TGTGCCAGCAGCTTGGTAGTAGCGGGAGCGGGCTACAATGAGCAGTTCTTC; D gene: TRBD2; J gene: TRBJ2-1; clone size: .; V gene: TRBV5-4
CDR3 protein: CASSLTGGRSGELFF; CDR3 DNA: TGTGCCAGCAGCCTGACAGGGGGCAGGTCCGGGGAGCTGTTTTTT; D gene: TRBD1; J gene: TRBJ2-2; clone size: .; V gene: TRBV5-8
CDR3 protein: CASSLYAVGSYGYTF; CDR3 DNA: TGTGCCAGCAGTTTATACGCAGTGGGGAGCTATGGCTACACCTTC; D gene: .; J gene: TRBJ1-2; clone size: .; V gene: TRBV28
CDR3 protein: CASSPYYSGRTDTQYF; CDR3 DNA: TGTGCCAGCAGCCCTTATTACAGCGGGAGGACAGATACGCAGTATTTT; D gene: TRBD2; J gene: TRBJ2-3; clone size: .; V gene: TRBV2
CDR3 protein: CASSSLTGWGSPLHF; CDR3 DNA: TGTGCCAGCAGTTCTTTGACAGGGTGGGGTTCACCCCTCCACTTT; D gene: TRBD1; J gene: TRBJ1-6; clone size: .; V gene: TRBV28
CDR3 protein: CASTPSKGQLGNTIYF; CDR3 DNA: TGTGCCAGCACCCCCAGTAAGGGACAGTTAGGAAACACCATATATTTT; D gene: TRBD1; J gene: TRBJ1-3; clone size: .; V gene: TRBV25-1
CDR3 protein: CASSTWGPDNYGYTF; CDR3 DNA: TGTGCCAGCAGCACCTGGGGCCCCGATAACTATGGCTACACCTTC; D gene: .; J gene: TRBJ1-2; clone size: .; V gene: TRBV5-4
CDR3 protein: CASSTQWTIGNTIYF; CDR3 DNA: TGTGCCAGCAGCACACAATGGACAATCGGAAACACCATATATTTT; D gene: .; J gene: TRBJ1-3; clone size: .; V gene: TRBV6-5
CDR3 protein: CASSYSNSNEKLFF; CDR3 DNA: TGTGCCAGCAGTTACTCGAACTCCAATGAAAAACTGTTTTTT; D gene: .; J gene: TRBJ1-4; clone size: .; V gene: TRBV6-5
CDR3 protein: CASSPPSGSSYEQYF; CDR3 DNA: TGTGCCAGCTCACCACCTAGCGGGAGCTCCTACGAGCAGTACTTC; D gene: TRBD2; J gene: TRBJ2-7; clone size: .; V gene: TRBV18
CDR3 protein: CASSSGIAGRQETQYF; CDR3 DNA: TGTGCCAGCAGTTCCGGGATAGCGGGAAGACAAGAGACCCAGTACTTC; D gene: TRBD2; J gene: TRBJ2-5; clone size: .; V gene: TRBV6-5
CDR3 protein: CASSIQGPNTEAFF; CDR3 DNA: TGTGCCAGCAGCATACAGGGCCCGAACACTGAAGCTTTCTTT; D gene: .; J gene: TRBJ1-1; clone size: .; V gene: TRBV7-9
CDR3 protein: CASSPAWTGDTEAFF; CDR3 DNA: TGCGCCAGCAGCCCCGCGTGGACAGGGGACACTGAAGCTTTCTTT; D gene: TRBD1; J gene: TRBJ1-1; clone size: .; V gene: TRBV5-1
CDR3 protein: CTSSQEGIAKNIQYF; CDR3 DNA: TGCACCAGCAGCCAAGAGGGCATAGCCAAAAACATTCAGTACTTC; D gene: .; J gene: TRBJ2-4; clone size: .; V gene: TRBV1
CDR3 protein: CASSDGLAGNRNEQFF; CDR3 DNA: TGTGCCAGCAGTGACGGGCTAGCGGGTAATAGAAATGAGCAGTTCTTC; D gene: TRBD2; J gene: TRBJ2-1; clone size: .; V gene: TRBV25-1